The following is a TCR beta chain sequence with its context. The sample comes from a study of T cell changes during pregnancy in multiple sclerosis. The assay was immunoSEQ multiplex PCR, and TCRdb's table has in-frame clones only and misses some. This table holds 40,000 to 50,000 clones, 75% to 95% found once. Per the germline V gene, CDR1 is LGHNA and CDR2 is YNFKEQ. The V and J ends lost 4 bases and 7 bases, in that order; junction bases with no gene match: 12. The length of the CDR3 is 18 residues. This chain connects TRBV4-2 to TRBJ2-2; 13 bases match TRBD2. The receptor comes from a female donor in good health, enrolled as a control in a pregnancy study. The starting material was CD4+ T cells from peripheral blood mononuclear cells, obtained after pregnancy. The CDR3 protein is CASSPVGGTSGKVGELFF. CDR3 DNA sequence: TGTGCCAGCAGCCCAGTCGGTGGGACTAGCGGGAAAGTCGGGGAGCTGTTTTTT.